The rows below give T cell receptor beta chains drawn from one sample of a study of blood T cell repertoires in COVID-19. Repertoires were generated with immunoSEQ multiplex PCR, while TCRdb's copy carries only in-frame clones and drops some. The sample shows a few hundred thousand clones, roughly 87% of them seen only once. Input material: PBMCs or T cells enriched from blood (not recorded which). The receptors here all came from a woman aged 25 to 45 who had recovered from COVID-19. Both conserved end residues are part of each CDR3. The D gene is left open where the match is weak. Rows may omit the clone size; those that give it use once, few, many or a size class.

cdr3_aa: CASRYTGSNEQFF; cdr3_nt: TGTGCCAGCAGGTATACAGGGAGCAATGAGCAGTTCTTC; v_call: TRBV13; d_call: -; j_call: TRBJ2-1; clone_size: -
cdr3_aa: CASSIAPPGLAGGSSTDTQYF; cdr3_nt: TGTGCCAGTAGTATAGCCCCCCCCGGACTAGCGGGGGGATCTAGCACAGATACGCAGTATTTT; v_call: TRBV19; d_call: TRBD2; j_call: TRBJ2-3; clone_size: -
cdr3_aa: CASSLGGGPYEQYF; cdr3_nt: TGTGCCAGCAGTTTGGGGGGGGGCCCATACGAGCAGTACTTC; v_call: TRBV27; d_call: -; j_call: TRBJ2-7; clone_size: -
cdr3_aa: CASSHLSRGHWLNEQYF; cdr3_nt: TGCGCCAGCAGCCACCTGTCAAGGGGCCACTGGCTGAACGAGCAGTACTTC; v_call: TRBV23-1; d_call: -; j_call: TRBJ2-7; clone_size: -
cdr3_aa: CASSRQGLYEKLFF; cdr3_nt: TGTGCCAGCAGCCGACAGGGTCTCTATGAAAAACTGTTTTTT; v_call: TRBV7-9; d_call: TRBD1; j_call: TRBJ1-4; clone_size: -
cdr3_aa: CASSPGDRGAHYGYTF; cdr3_nt: TGTGCCAGCAGCCCGGGGGACAGGGGGGCACACTATGGCTACACCTTC; v_call: TRBV7-9; d_call: TRBD1; j_call: TRBJ1-2; clone_size: -
cdr3_aa: CASSQNGLGGQPQHF; cdr3_nt: TGTGCCAGCAGCCAAAACGGGCTTGGGGGCCAGCCCCAGCATTTT; v_call: TRBV3-1/TRBV3-2; d_call: -; j_call: TRBJ1-5; clone_size: -
cdr3_aa: CASSESTGYGYTF; cdr3_nt: TGTGCCAGCAGTGAAAGCACAGGATATGGCTACACCTTC; v_call: TRBV6-1; d_call: -; j_call: TRBJ1-2; clone_size: -
cdr3_aa: CASSSRGMGPQHF; cdr3_nt: TGTGCCAGCAGCTCCAGGGGGATGGGGCCCCAGCATTTT; v_call: TRBV7-8; d_call: TRBD1; j_call: TRBJ1-5; clone_size: -
cdr3_aa: CASRLGQETEAFF; cdr3_nt: TGTGCCAGCAGATTGGGACAGGAAACTGAAGCTTTCTTT; v_call: TRBV2; d_call: TRBD1; j_call: TRBJ1-1; clone_size: few
cdr3_aa: CAISESLDSSYEQYF; cdr3_nt: TGTGCCATCAGTGAGTCCCTGGACAGCTCCTACGAGCAGTACTTC; v_call: TRBV10-3; d_call: -; j_call: TRBJ2-7; clone_size: -
cdr3_aa: CASSADSQDSPLHF; cdr3_nt: TGTGCCAGCAGCGCGGACTCCCAGGATTCACCCCTCCACTTT; v_call: TRBV5-4; d_call: -; j_call: TRBJ1-6; clone_size: -
cdr3_aa: CASRVLQGGNEKLFF; cdr3_nt: TGTGCCAGCAGGGTCCTTCAGGGTGGTAATGAAAAACTGTTTTTT; v_call: TRBV2; d_call: -; j_call: TRBJ1-4; clone_size: -
cdr3_aa: CASSDGGANFNEQFF; cdr3_nt: TGTGCCAGCAGCGACGGGGGGGCCAACTTCAATGAGCAGTTCTTC; v_call: TRBV3-1/TRBV3-2; d_call: TRBD2; j_call: TRBJ2-1; clone_size: -
cdr3_aa: CASNDRVQSYEQYF; cdr3_nt: TGTGCCTCCAACGACAGGGTACAGTCCTACGAGCAGTACTTC; v_call: TRBV28; d_call: TRBD1; j_call: TRBJ2-7; clone_size: -
cdr3_aa: CASRGGLAGGRNEQFF; cdr3_nt: TGTGCCAGCAGAGGCGGACTAGCGGGGGGGCGAAATGAGCAGTTCTTC; v_call: TRBV7-2; d_call: TRBD2; j_call: TRBJ2-1; clone_size: -
cdr3_aa: CASSQGNSGANVLTF; cdr3_nt: TGCGCCAGCAGCCAAGGTAACTCTGGGGCCAACGTCCTGACTTTC; v_call: TRBV4-3; d_call: -; j_call: TRBJ2-6; clone_size: -
cdr3_aa: CASSTARIRTSGETQYF; cdr3_nt: TGTGCCAGCAGCACCGCCCGAATTAGGACTAGCGGGGAGACCCAGTACTTC; v_call: TRBV6-2/TRBV6-3; d_call: TRBD2; j_call: TRBJ2-5; clone_size: -
cdr3_aa: CASTHGGALGSEQYF; cdr3_nt: TGTGCCAGCACCCACGGGGGGGCGCTGGGGTCCGAGCAGTACTTC; v_call: TRBV6-5; d_call: TRBD2; j_call: TRBJ2-7; clone_size: -
cdr3_aa: CASIGSGYQPQHF; cdr3_nt: TGTGCCAGCATAGGTTCGGGGTATCAGCCCCAGCATTTT; v_call: TRBV27; d_call: -; j_call: TRBJ1-5; clone_size: -
cdr3_aa: CASSVRTSGPSDEQYF; cdr3_nt: TGTGCCAGCAGCGTTCGGACTAGCGGACCCTCGGACGAGCAGTACTTC; v_call: TRBV3-1/TRBV3-2; d_call: TRBD2; j_call: TRBJ2-7; clone_size: once
cdr3_aa: CASSPEGWRNEQYF; cdr3_nt: TGTGCCAGCAGCCCGGAGGGGTGGAGGAACGAGCAGTACTTC; v_call: TRBV7-2; d_call: -; j_call: TRBJ2-7; clone_size: few
cdr3_aa: CASSLAVAGDEQYF; cdr3_nt: TGCGCCAGCAGCTTGGCGGTAGCGGGGGACGAGCAGTACTTC; v_call: TRBV5-1; d_call: TRBD2; j_call: TRBJ2-7; clone_size: -
cdr3_aa: CASRILRLAIRTDTQYF; cdr3_nt: TGTGCCAGCAGGATACTTAGACTAGCGATTCGCACAGATACGCAGTATTTT; v_call: TRBV2; d_call: TRBD2; j_call: TRBJ2-3; clone_size: -
cdr3_aa: CASRGGRVYEQYF; cdr3_nt: TGTGCCAGCCGCGGAGGGCGGGTCTACGAGCAGTACTTC; v_call: TRBV6-6; d_call: -; j_call: TRBJ2-7; clone_size: once
cdr3_aa: CASSLGLAGGQYEQYF; cdr3_nt: TGTGCCAGCTCACTGGGACTAGCGGGGGGGCAGTACGAGCAGTACTTC; v_call: TRBV18; d_call: TRBD2; j_call: TRBJ2-7; clone_size: -
cdr3_aa: CASSHRTGVNTEAFF; cdr3_nt: TGTGCCAGCAGCCACCGGACAGGGGTGAACACTGAAGCTTTCTTT; v_call: TRBV14; d_call: TRBD1; j_call: TRBJ1-1; clone_size: -
cdr3_aa: CASSLAAGASSWRAPSYEQYF; cdr3_nt: TGTGCCAGCAGCTTAGCCGCGGGAGCATCGAGTTGGAGGGCCCCATCCTACGAGCAGTACTTC; v_call: TRBV7-6; d_call: TRBD2; j_call: TRBJ2-7; clone_size: once
cdr3_aa: CASSLDGYGYTF; cdr3_nt: TGTGCCAGCAGTCTAGACGGGTATGGCTACACCTTC; v_call: TRBV12-3/TRBV12-4; d_call: -; j_call: TRBJ1-2; clone_size: -
cdr3_aa: CASRAGTGYQPQHF; cdr3_nt: TGTGCCAGCAGAGCCGGGACAGGGTATCAGCCCCAGCATTTT; v_call: TRBV6-5; d_call: TRBD1; j_call: TRBJ1-5; clone_size: -
cdr3_aa: CASSIAGGHTQYF; cdr3_nt: TGTGCCAGCAGCATAGCGGGGGGGCACACCCAGTACTTC; v_call: TRBV27; d_call: TRBD2; j_call: TRBJ2-5; clone_size: -
cdr3_aa: CAISESEGAGEKLFF; cdr3_nt: TGTGCCATCAGTGAGTCGGAAGGGGCAGGAGAAAAACTGTTTTTT; v_call: TRBV10-3; d_call: -; j_call: TRBJ1-4; clone_size: -
cdr3_aa: CASSVLGLAGGSSYNEQFF; cdr3_nt: TGTGCCAGCTCCGTTTTGGGACTAGCGGGGGGATCTTCTTACAATGAGCAGTTCTTC; v_call: TRBV27; d_call: TRBD2; j_call: TRBJ2-1; clone_size: many
cdr3_aa: CASSSPGGFYEQFF; cdr3_nt: TGTGCCAGCAGCTCCCCTGGCGGTTTCTATGAGCAGTTCTTC; v_call: TRBV7-2; d_call: -; j_call: TRBJ2-1; clone_size: -
cdr3_aa: CATKTGGPNTGELFF; cdr3_nt: TGTGCCACGAAGACAGGGGGCCCTAACACCGGGGAGCTGTTTTTT; v_call: TRBV7-9; d_call: TRBD1; j_call: TRBJ2-2; clone_size: -
cdr3_aa: CASSGRTGGTEAFF; cdr3_nt: TGTGCCAGCAGTGGGAGGACAGGTGGAACTGAAGCTTTCTTT; v_call: TRBV2; d_call: TRBD1; j_call: TRBJ1-1; clone_size: -
cdr3_aa: CASSLPTGWEETQYF; cdr3_nt: TGTGCCAGCAGTCTACCTACAGGGTGGGAAGAGACCCAGTACTTC; v_call: TRBV28; d_call: -; j_call: TRBJ2-5; clone_size: few
cdr3_aa: CASRNSGTGPAQPQHF; cdr3_nt: TGTGCCAGCAGAAACTCGGGGACAGGGCCGGCTCAGCCCCAGCATTTT; v_call: TRBV27; d_call: TRBD1; j_call: TRBJ1-5; clone_size: -
cdr3_aa: CASSQDPDTEAFF; cdr3_nt: TGCGCCAGCAGCCAAGATCCGGACACTGAAGCTTTCTTT; v_call: TRBV4-3; d_call: -; j_call: TRBJ1-1; clone_size: once
cdr3_aa: CASSYTKGGAGELFF; cdr3_nt: TGTGCCAGCAGTTACACGAAAGGCGGGGCCGGGGAGCTGTTTTTT; v_call: TRBV6-5; d_call: -; j_call: TRBJ2-2; clone_size: -
cdr3_aa: CASSPWEGLAPYF; cdr3_nt: TGTGCCAGCAGTCCCTGGGAGGGGCTAGCTCCGTACTTC; v_call: TRBV2; d_call: TRBD2; j_call: TRBJ2-7; clone_size: -
cdr3_aa: CASSPWAGTRSGETQYF; cdr3_nt: TGTGCCAGCAGCCCCTGGGCGGGGACTAGGTCCGGGGAGACCCAGTACTTC; v_call: TRBV5-8; d_call: TRBD2; j_call: TRBJ2-5; clone_size: -
cdr3_aa: CASSHLAGGPGGEQFF; cdr3_nt: TGCGCCAGCAGCCACCTAGCGGGGGGGCCTGGTGGTGAGCAGTTCTTC; v_call: TRBV4-1; d_call: TRBD2; j_call: TRBJ2-1; clone_size: -
cdr3_aa: CASRPSGGAVGELFF; cdr3_nt: TGTGCCAGCAGACCTAGCGGGGGGGCAGTCGGGGAGCTGTTTTTT; v_call: TRBV25-1; d_call: TRBD2; j_call: TRBJ2-2; clone_size: -
cdr3_aa: CASSGGQFLGLMNTEAFF; cdr3_nt: TGCGCCAGCAGCGGAGGACAGTTCCTCGGGTTAATGAACACTGAAGCTTTCTTT; v_call: TRBV5-1; d_call: -; j_call: TRBJ1-1; clone_size: -
cdr3_aa: CASSRGYADTQYF; cdr3_nt: TGTGCCAGCAGCCGGGGTTACGCCGATACGCAGTATTTT; v_call: TRBV6-5; d_call: -; j_call: TRBJ2-3; clone_size: -
cdr3_aa: CASSGTRSQPQHF; cdr3_nt: TGTGCCAGCAGCGGGACAAGAAGCCAGCCCCAGCATTTT; v_call: TRBV7-2; d_call: -; j_call: TRBJ1-5; clone_size: few
cdr3_aa: CACEQGRNEKLFF; cdr3_nt: TGTGCCTGTGAACAGGGACGTAATGAAAAACTGTTTTTT; v_call: TRBV30; d_call: -; j_call: TRBJ1-4; clone_size: -
cdr3_aa: CASSFRGPGQPQHF; cdr3_nt: TGTGCCAGCAGTTTCCGGGGTCCAGGTCAGCCCCAGCATTTT; v_call: TRBV27; d_call: -; j_call: TRBJ1-5; clone_size: -
cdr3_aa: CASSLAGQGGDTEAFF; cdr3_nt: TGTGCCAGCAGCTTAGCAGGGCAGGGAGGGGACACTGAAGCTTTCTTT; v_call: TRBV7-8; d_call: -; j_call: TRBJ1-1; clone_size: -
cdr3_aa: CASGQGSDTEAFF; cdr3_nt: TGTGCCAGTGGACAGGGTTCGGACACTGAAGCTTTCTTT; v_call: TRBV19; d_call: TRBD1; j_call: TRBJ1-1; clone_size: -
cdr3_aa: CASSLGQGVGHTIYF; cdr3_nt: TGTGCCAGCAGCTTGGGACAGGGAGTCGGTCACACCATATATTTT; v_call: TRBV5-6; d_call: TRBD1; j_call: TRBJ1-3; clone_size: -
cdr3_aa: CASSQYGTRQETQYF; cdr3_nt: TGTGCCAGCTCACAATATGGGACAAGACAAGAGACCCAGTACTTC; v_call: TRBV18; d_call: -; j_call: TRBJ2-5; clone_size: -
cdr3_aa: CASSLVQGQNSPLHF; cdr3_nt: TGTGCCAGCAGCTTAGTCCAGGGTCAGAATTCACCCCTCCACTTT; v_call: TRBV7-8; d_call: -; j_call: TRBJ1-6; clone_size: -
cdr3_aa: CASSIQTGSDEAFF; cdr3_nt: TGCGCCAGCAGCATCCAGACAGGGTCGGATGAAGCTTTCTTT; v_call: TRBV5-1; d_call: TRBD1; j_call: TRBJ1-1; clone_size: -
cdr3_aa: CASSLSGHSGNTIYF; cdr3_nt: TGTGCCAGCAGCTTATCAGGGCACTCTGGAAACACCATATATTTT; v_call: TRBV7-8; d_call: -; j_call: TRBJ1-3; clone_size: -
cdr3_aa: CASRASGQGREKLFF; cdr3_nt: TGTGCCAGCAGAGCGAGCGGACAGGGGAGAGAAAAACTGTTTTTT; v_call: TRBV28; d_call: TRBD1; j_call: TRBJ1-4; clone_size: -
cdr3_aa: CASSYDRGNEQYF; cdr3_nt: TGTGCCAGCAGTTACGACAGGGGGAACGAGCAGTACTTC; v_call: TRBV6-5; d_call: TRBD1; j_call: TRBJ2-7; clone_size: once
cdr3_aa: CASSPRGTGPEAFF; cdr3_nt: TGTGCCAGCAGCCCCCGCGGGACAGGGCCTGAAGCTTTCTTT; v_call: TRBV7-6; d_call: TRBD1; j_call: TRBJ1-1; clone_size: -
cdr3_aa: CASSMGQGAPIPLNTEAFF; cdr3_nt: TGTGCCAGCAGTATGGGACAGGGGGCCCCAATTCCCCTGAACACTGAAGCTTTCTTT; v_call: TRBV5-6; d_call: TRBD1; j_call: TRBJ1-1; clone_size: once